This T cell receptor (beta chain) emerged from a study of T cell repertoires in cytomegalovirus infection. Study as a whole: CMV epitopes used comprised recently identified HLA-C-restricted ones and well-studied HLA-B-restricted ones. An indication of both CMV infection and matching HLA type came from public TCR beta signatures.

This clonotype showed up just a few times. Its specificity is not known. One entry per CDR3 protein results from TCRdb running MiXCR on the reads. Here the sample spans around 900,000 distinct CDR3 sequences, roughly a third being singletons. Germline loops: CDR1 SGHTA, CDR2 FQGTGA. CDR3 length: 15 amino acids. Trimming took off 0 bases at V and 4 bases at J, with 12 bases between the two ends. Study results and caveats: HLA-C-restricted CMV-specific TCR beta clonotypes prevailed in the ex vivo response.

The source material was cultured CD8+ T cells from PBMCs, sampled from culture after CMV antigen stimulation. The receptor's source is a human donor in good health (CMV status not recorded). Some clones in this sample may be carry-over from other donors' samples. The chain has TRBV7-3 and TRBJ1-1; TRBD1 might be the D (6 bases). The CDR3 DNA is TGTGCCAGCAGCTTAACGCGGAGGGGGAGCACTGAAGCTTTCTTT. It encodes CASSLTRRGSTEAFF.